This is a list of T cell receptor beta chains from one sample in a study of OX40 agonist ivuxolimab in advanced cancers. Only in-frame clones appear in the TCRdb table, and some are missing; sequencing was by immunoSEQ multiplex PCR. Of tens of thousands of clones in the sample, just under 95% were seen once. Sequences were derived from CD4+ or CD8+ T cells sorted from blood, sampled in a trial of the OX40 agonist ivuxolimab. The origin of the receptors is an adult with an advanced solid tumor such as melanoma, head and neck, liver or kidney cancer. The CDR3 runs from the conserved cysteine through the conserved F or W. D genes are given only for firm matches. Size values are once, few and many counts, or a class for expanded clones, and some rows have none.

>TRBJ1-6|TRBV19|NA|12|NA
TGTGCCAGTAGTCGGACAGAAGCACTACTCCACTTT
CASSRTEALLHF
>TRBJ2-7|TRBV2|NA|11|NA
TGTGCCAGCAGGCTTACCTACGAGCAGTACTTC
CASRLTYEQYF
>TRBJ1-2|TRBV6-5|NA|13|NA
TGTGCCGTGTCGGACGGGCAGATCTATGGCTACACCTTC
CAVSDGQIYGYTF
>TRBJ1-3|TRBV23-1|NA|14|NA
TGCGCCAGCAGTCCCCGGGGCTCTGGAAACACCATATATTTT
CASSPRGSGNTIYF
>TRBJ1-2|TRBV7-2|NA|15|NA
TGTGCCAGCAGCCCCCCTGGCAGGGTTTCGAATGGCTACACCTTC
CASSPPGRVSNGYTF
>TRBJ1-3|TRBV14|NA|15|NA
TGTGCCAGCAGCCACCCCCGATCGCAAGGAAACACCATATATTTT
CASSHPRSQGNTIYF
>TRBJ2-1|TRBV30|NA|13|NA
TGTGCCTGGAGTGTCGAGGTCTACAATGAGCAGTTCTTC
CAWSVEVYNEQFF
>TRBJ2-7|TRBV20-1|TRBD2|11|NA
TGCAGTGCTGGGGGGGGTGCCGAGCAGTACTTC
CSAGGGAEQYF
>TRBJ1-2|TRBV2|NA|16|NA
TGTGCCAGCAGCAGAGATACAGGTGATACTAACTATGGCTACACCTTC
CASSRDTGDTNYGYTF
>TRBJ1-3|TRBV11-1|TRBD1|16|NA
TGTGCCAGCAGCGCGCAAGACAGGGGATCTGGAAACACCATATATTTT
CASSAQDRGSGNTIYF
>TRBJ2-5|TRBV9|NA|15|NA
TGTGCCAGCAGCGTAGCTAGCAGAGCCCAAGAGACCCAGTACTTC
CASSVASRAQETQYF
>TRBJ2-1|TRBV19|NA|11|NA
TGTGCCAGTAGTATACAGAATGAGCAGTTCTTC
CASSIQNEQFF
>TRBJ2-3|TRBV25-1|NA|16|NA
TGTGCCAGCAGTGAATTTACAGGAGGATGGACAGATACGCAGTATTTT
CASSEFTGGWTDTQYF
>TRBJ2-2|TRBV5-1|TRBD2|16|NA
TGCGCCAGCAGCGTGACTAGCGGCGCGAACACCGGGGAGCTGTTTTTT
CASSVTSGANTGELFF
>TRBJ2-5|TRBV5-1|TRBD2|15|NA
TGCGCCAGCAGCCCTCGGACTAGCGGGCAAGAGACCCAGTACTTC
CASSPRTSGQETQYF
>TRBJ2-7|TRBV19|TRBD2|14|NA
TGTGCCAGTAGTACTAGCGGGAGGACCTACGAGCAGTACTTC
CASSTSGRTYEQYF
>TRBJ2-1|TRBV11-2|TRBD1|15|NA
TGTGCCAGCAGCACCAGGACAGGAGCCTACAATGAGCAGTTCTTC
CASSTRTGAYNEQFF
>TRBJ2-1|TRBV12-5|NA|17|once
TGTGCTAGTGGTTTGGTACTTTGGGCAGACTCTCACAATGAGCAGTTCTTC
CASGLVLWADSHNEQFF
>TRBJ1-1|TRBV5-1|NA|14|NA
TGCGCCAGCAGCTTGGACGGAGGAGGGACTGAAGCTTTCTTT
CASSLDGGGTEAFF
>TRBJ2-5|TRBV5-1|NA|15|NA
TGCGCCAGCAGCCTTGGAGGACAGTCCCAAGAGACCCAGTACTTC
CASSLGGQSQETQYF
>TRBJ1-2|TRBV25-1|TRBD1|14|NA
TGTGCCAGCAGGGGGACAGGAACTAACTATGGCTACACCTTC
CASRGTGTNYGYTF
>TRBJ1-2|TRBV6-5|NA|15|once
TGTGCCAGCAGTTACCGACGGCGAGCTAACTATGGCTACACCTTC
CASSYRRRANYGYTF
>TRBJ1-1|TRBV18|NA|16|NA
TGTGCCAGCTCACCACTCGGTCCAGGTGGGAACACTGAAGCTTTCTTT
CASSPLGPGGNTEAFF
>TRBJ2-7|TRBV30|NA|14|once
TGTGCCTGGAGACTAGCGACGGGGGCGTACGAGCAGTACTTC
CAWRLATGAYEQYF
>TRBJ2-2|TRBV9|NA|15|NA
TGTGCCAGCAGCGCTTCGACAGGGAACACCGGGGAGCTGTTTTTT
CASSASTGNTGELFF
>TRBJ2-5|TRBV5-5|TRBD2|18|NA
TGTGCCAGCAACAATCTAGCGGGAGGGCCGGGGTACGCAGAGACCCAGTACTTC
CASNNLAGGPGYAETQYF
>TRBJ2-7|TRBV6-5|NA|13|NA
TGTGCCAGCAGTGTTTGGGGGCTCCAAGAGCAGTACTTC
CASSVWGLQEQYF
>TRBJ1-1|TRBV7-3|NA|13|NA
TGTGCCAGCAGCTATACGATGAACACTGAAGCTTTCTTT
CASSYTMNTEAFF